A selection of T cell receptor beta chains follows, all from one sample in a study of blood T cell repertoires in COVID-19. Clones were sequenced by immunoSEQ multiplex PCR, and TCRdb holds only the in-frame ones, with some missing. The sample has about 280,000 clones, about nine tenths seen once. Sequenced: peripheral blood. The receptor set was obtained from a man aged 50 to 60 with acute or convalescent COVID-19. Each CDR3 is given with its conserved first and last residue. The D gene is left open where the match is weak. Clone size is shown for a subset of rows, as once, few, many or a class of expanded clone.

V gene,clone size,J gene,CDR3 length,D gene,CDR3 DNA,CDR3 protein
TRBV3-1/TRBV3-2,NA,TRBJ1-6,14,NA,TGTGCCAGCACTAGTAGCTCCTATAATTCACCCCTCCACTTT,CASTSSSYNSPLHF
TRBV5-1,NA,TRBJ2-2,14,NA,TGCGCCAGCAGCTTCGGGGTGGACACCGGGGAGCTGTTTTTT,CASSFGVDTGELFF
TRBV5-1,NA,TRBJ2-5,13,TRBD1,TGCGCCAGCAGCGGCGACAGGGGCGAGACCCAGTACTTC,CASSGDRGETQYF
TRBV19,NA,TRBJ2-3,13,NA,TGTGCCAGTAGTATGGTGGGAGAAGATACGCAGTATTTT,CASSMVGEDTQYF
TRBV29-1,NA,TRBJ2-7,13,TRBD2,TGCAGCGTTGCACTGGCGGGGGTATACGAGCAGTACTTC,CSVALAGVYEQYF
TRBV4-2,NA,TRBJ2-5,20,NA,TGTGCCAGCAGCCAAGCTGTGTCGGGACAAGTCCCCCTAATTAAAGAGACCCAGTACTTC,CASSQAVSGQVPLIKETQYF
TRBV10-1,NA,TRBJ1-2,15,TRBD1,TGCGCCAGCAGTGAGAGGGTAGGGGGCGACTATGGCTACACCTTC,CASSERVGGDYGYTF
TRBV18,once,TRBJ2-5,15,NA,TGTGCCAGCTCACCGCCATCGGTTTTTCAAGAGACCCAGTACTTC,CASSPPSVFQETQYF
TRBV6-5,NA,TRBJ2-2,16,TRBD1,TGTGCCAGCAGTTCTCCAAGACAGGGGTGGTCCGGGGAGCTGTTTTTT,CASSSPRQGWSGELFF
TRBV3-1/TRBV3-2,once,TRBJ1-1,13,TRBD1,TGTGCCAGCAGCCAAGCCCTGGACAGGAAAGCTTTCTTT,CASSQALDRKAFF
TRBV30,NA,TRBJ1-2,12,NA,TGTGCCTGGAACGCAGGAGGATATGGCTACACCTTC,CAWNAGGYGYTF
TRBV6-2/TRBV6-3,NA,TRBJ2-7,18,TRBD2,TGTGCCAGCAGCCCCCACCGGACGAGCGGGGGAGACAAGTACGAGCAGTACTTC,CASSPHRTSGGDKYEQYF
TRBV7-9,NA,TRBJ1-2,13,NA,TGTGCCAGCAGCTTGGGCGTTAACTATGGCTACACCTTC,CASSLGVNYGYTF
TRBV5-6,NA,TRBJ2-2,14,NA,TGTGCCAGCAGCTTGGACAGGAACACCGGGGAGCTGTTTTTT,CASSLDRNTGELFF
TRBV20-1,NA,TRBJ2-4,10,NA,TGCAGTGCTCGACGGGACATTCAGTACTTC,CSARRDIQYF
TRBV6-5,NA,TRBJ1-4,16,NA,TGTGCCAGCAGTTCCCCCCGGACAGTGGGTAATGAAAAACTGTTTTTT,CASSSPRTVGNEKLFF
TRBV7-9,NA,TRBJ2-5,14,NA,TGTGCCAGCAGCTTAGCGGGGGCACAAGAGACCCAGTACTTC,CASSLAGAQETQYF
TRBV2,NA,TRBJ1-1,14,NA,TGTGCCAGCAGACTACAGGGAGGGCGGATCGAAGCTTTCTTT,CASRLQGGRIEAFF
TRBV2,NA,TRBJ2-6,16,TRBD2,TGTGCCAGCAGGGCTAGCGGGGGCGCTGGGGCCAACGTCCTGACTTTC,CASRASGGAGANVLTF
TRBV5-4,once,TRBJ1-3,15,NA,TGTGCCAGCAGCTTGTCGGGGAGAGGGGGAAACACCATATATTTT,CASSLSGRGGNTIYF
TRBV7-3,NA,TRBJ2-3,14,TRBD2,TGTGCCAGCAGCTTTGGACTAGGCAAAGATACGCAGTATTTT,CASSFGLGKDTQYF
TRBV6-5,NA,TRBJ2-3,13,NA,TGTGCCAGCAGGGTACAATCCACAGATACGCAGTATTTT,CASRVQSTDTQYF
TRBV2,NA,TRBJ1-2,16,NA,TGTGCCAGCAGTGGAGCGGTCAAGGAGTTTGACTATGGCTACACCTTC,CASSGAVKEFDYGYTF
TRBV2,NA,TRBJ1-6,16,NA,TGTGCCAGCAGTGGTAGTTCGGGCAGGGGTAATTCACCCCTCCACTTT,CASSGSSGRGNSPLHF